This paragraph reports one T cell receptor (beta chain). Its specificity is unknown. The entry originates in a study of CXCR3-negative and CXCR3-positive naive CD8 T cells. Study findings and constraints: Memory cells showed distinct TRBV-TRBJ patterns, while the two naive subsets matched. Both naive subsets showed comparably high diversity, and memory CD8+ cells showed much lower diversity.

Triplicate sorts of around 300,000 cells per CD8+ subset. Libraries were UMI-labeled 5' RACE TRB cDNA. TCRdb reprocessed the 5' RACE reads; each CDR3 protein has one entry and no DNA is given. The table for this sample gives about 62,000 distinct CDR3 sequences. Germline CDR1 and CDR2: SGHRS and YFSETQ. The CDR3 runs to 15 residues. The V call is TRBV5-1, the J call TRBJ1-5. The receptor was derived from a human donor in good health. Some clones in this sample may be carry-over from other donors' samples. The sample taken for sequencing was naive CXCR3- CD8+ T cells from blood. The sample's subset: CD45RO-CCR7+CD27+CD95- naive CD8+ T cells lacking CXCR3 (TNR3-). The CDR3 sequence: CASSLLGTANQPQHF.